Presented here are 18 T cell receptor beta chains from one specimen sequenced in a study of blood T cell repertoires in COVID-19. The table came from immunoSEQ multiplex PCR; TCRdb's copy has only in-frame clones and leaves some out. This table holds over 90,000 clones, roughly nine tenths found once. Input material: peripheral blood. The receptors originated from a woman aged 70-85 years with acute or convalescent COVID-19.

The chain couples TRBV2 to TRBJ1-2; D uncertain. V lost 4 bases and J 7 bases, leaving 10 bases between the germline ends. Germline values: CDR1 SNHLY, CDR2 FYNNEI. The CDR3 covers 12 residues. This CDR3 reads CASSVLGIGYTF. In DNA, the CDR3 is TGTGCCAGCAGTGTCCTCGGGATTGGCTACACCTTC.

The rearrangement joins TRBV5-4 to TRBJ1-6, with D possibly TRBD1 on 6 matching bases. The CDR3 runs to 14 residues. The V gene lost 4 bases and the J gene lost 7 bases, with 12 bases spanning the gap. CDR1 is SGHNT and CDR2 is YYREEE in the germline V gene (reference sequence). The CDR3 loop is CASSPGQPNSPLHF. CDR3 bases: TGTGCCAGCAGCCCAGGACAGCCCAATTCACCCCTCCACTTT.

The CDR3 DNA reads as TGTGCCAGTAGTATCAACAAGTGGGAAAAACTGTTTTTT. Amino acid sequence: CASSINKWEKLFF. This chain uses TRBV19 with TRBJ1-4; no clear D. In germline, CDR1 is LNHDA, CDR2 SQIVND (reference sequence). V lost 3 bases and J lost 8, with 10 bases in between. This CDR3 is 13 amino acids long.

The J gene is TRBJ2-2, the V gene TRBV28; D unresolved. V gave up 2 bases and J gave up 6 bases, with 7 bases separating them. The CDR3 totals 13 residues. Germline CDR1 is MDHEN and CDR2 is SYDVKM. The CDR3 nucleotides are TGTGCCAGCAGTTTACGGGTACCCGGGGAGCTGTTTTTT. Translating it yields CASSLRVPGELFF. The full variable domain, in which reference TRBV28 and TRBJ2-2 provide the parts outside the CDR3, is DVKVTQSSRYLVKRTGEKVFLECVQDMDHENMFWYRQDPGLGLRLIYFSYDVKMKEKGDIPEGYSVSREKKERFSLILESASTNQTSMYLCASSLRVPGELFFGEGSRLTVL.

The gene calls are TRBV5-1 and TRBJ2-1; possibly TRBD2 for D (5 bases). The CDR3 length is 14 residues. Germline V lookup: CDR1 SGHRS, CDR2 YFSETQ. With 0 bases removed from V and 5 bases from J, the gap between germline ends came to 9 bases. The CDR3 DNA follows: TGCGCCAGCAGCTTGGCCGGGGTAGACAATGAGCAGTTCTTC. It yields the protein CASSLAGVDNEQFF.

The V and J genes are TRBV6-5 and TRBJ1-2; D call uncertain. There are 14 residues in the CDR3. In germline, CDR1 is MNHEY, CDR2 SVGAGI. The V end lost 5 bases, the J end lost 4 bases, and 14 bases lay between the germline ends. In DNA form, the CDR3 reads TGTGCCAGCAGTCCTGTTATGGCACCCTATGGCTACACCTTC. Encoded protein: CASSPVMAPYGYTF.

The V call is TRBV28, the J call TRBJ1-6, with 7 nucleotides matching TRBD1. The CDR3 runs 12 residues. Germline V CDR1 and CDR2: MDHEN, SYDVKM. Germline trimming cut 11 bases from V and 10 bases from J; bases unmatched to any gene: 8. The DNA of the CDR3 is TGTGCCGGAAGACAGGGAAGCTCACCCCTCCACTTT. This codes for CAGRQGSSPLHF.

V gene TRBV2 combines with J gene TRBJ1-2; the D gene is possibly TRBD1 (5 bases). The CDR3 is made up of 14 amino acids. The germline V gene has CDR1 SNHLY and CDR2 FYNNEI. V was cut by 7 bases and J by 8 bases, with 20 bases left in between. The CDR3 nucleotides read TGTGCCAGCAAGAGACAGAACTTATCCCCGGGCTACACCTTC. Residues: CASKRQNLSPGYTF.

The CDR3 DNA sequence: TGTGCCAGCAGACCACAGGGGCTGGGTCAGCCCCAGCATTTT. Translating gives CASRPQGLGQPQHF. This sequence joins TRBV3-1 (or the pseudogene TRBV3-2) and TRBJ1-5; 7 bases are shared with TRBD1. This CDR3 is built from 14 residues. The germline V gene has CDR1 LGHDT and CDR2 YNNKEL (reference sequence). V was clipped by 6 bases and J by 6 bases; unmatched bases: 8.

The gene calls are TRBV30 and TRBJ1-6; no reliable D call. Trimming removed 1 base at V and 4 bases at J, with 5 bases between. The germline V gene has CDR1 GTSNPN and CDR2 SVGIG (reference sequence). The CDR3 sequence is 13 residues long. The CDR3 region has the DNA TGTGCCTGGAGTGGTAATTATAATTCACCCCTCCACTTT. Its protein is CAWSGNYNSPLHF.

The chain's CDR3 is CASPDPPSYGYTF. The CDR3 nucleotides read TGTGCCAGCCCCGATCCGCCGAGCTATGGCTACACCTTC. This chain uses TRBV7-9 with TRBJ1-2; no firm D call. The CDR3 sequence is 13 residues long. V lost 8 bases to trimming and J lost 4 bases, with 14 bases between them. CDR1 and CDR2 from the germline V gene are SEHNR and FQNEAQ (reference sequence). Full variable domain (remainder filled in from reference TRBV7-9 and TRBJ1-2): DTGVSQNPRHKITKRGQNVTFRCDPISEHNRLYWYRQTLGQGPEFLTYFQNEAQLEKSRLLSDRFSAERPKGSFSTLEIQRTEQGDSAMYLCASPDPPSYGYTFGSGTRLTVV.

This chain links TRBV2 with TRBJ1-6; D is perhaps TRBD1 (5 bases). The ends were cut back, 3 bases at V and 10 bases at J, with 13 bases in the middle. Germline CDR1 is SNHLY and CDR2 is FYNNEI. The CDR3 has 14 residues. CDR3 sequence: CASSEGGSWSPLHF. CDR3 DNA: TGTGCCAGCAGTGAGGGGGGAAGTTGGTCACCCCTCCACTTT. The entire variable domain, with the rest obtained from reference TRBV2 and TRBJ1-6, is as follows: EPEVTQTPSHQVTQMGQEVILRCVPISNHLYFYWYRQILGQKVEFLVSFYNNEISEKSEIFDDQFSVERPDGSNFTLKIRSTKLEDSAMYFCASSEGGSWSPLHFGNGTRLTVT.

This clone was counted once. The CDR3 DNA reads as TGTGCCAGCAGTGAGCGACAGGGGTGGAACGAGCAGTACTTC. Protein: CASSERQGWNEQYF. The V gene is TRBV2, the J gene TRBJ2-7; 8 positions agree with TRBD1. This CDR3 has 14 amino acids. Germline V gene sequence: CDR1 SNHLY, CDR2 FYNNEI. Losses at the gene ends were 3 bases for V and 5 bases for J; bases not matched to a gene: 6.

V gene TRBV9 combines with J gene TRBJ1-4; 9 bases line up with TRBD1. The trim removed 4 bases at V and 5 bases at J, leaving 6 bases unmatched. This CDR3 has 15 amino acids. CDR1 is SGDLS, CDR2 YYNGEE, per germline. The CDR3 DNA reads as TGTGCCAGCAGCTACACCGGGACAGGGAATGAAAAACTGTTTTTT. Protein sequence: CASSYTGTGNEKLFF.

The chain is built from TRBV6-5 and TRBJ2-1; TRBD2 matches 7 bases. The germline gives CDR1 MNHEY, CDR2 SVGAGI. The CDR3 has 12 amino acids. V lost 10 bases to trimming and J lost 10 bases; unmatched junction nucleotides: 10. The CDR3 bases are TGTGCCACCACCCCCCCGGGAGGCGAGCAGTTCTTC. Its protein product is CATTPPGGEQFF.

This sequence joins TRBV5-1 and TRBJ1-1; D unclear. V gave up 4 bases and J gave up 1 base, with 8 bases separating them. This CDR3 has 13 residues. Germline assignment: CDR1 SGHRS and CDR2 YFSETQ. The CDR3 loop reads CASSPRANTEAFF. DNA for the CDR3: TGCGCCAGCAGCCCCCGAGCGAACACTGAAGCTTTCTTT.

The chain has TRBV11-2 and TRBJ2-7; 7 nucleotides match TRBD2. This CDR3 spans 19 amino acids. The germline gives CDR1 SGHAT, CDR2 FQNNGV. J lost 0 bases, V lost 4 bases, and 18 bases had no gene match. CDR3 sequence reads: CASSWNIPKALASSYEQYF. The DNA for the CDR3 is TGTGCCAGCAGCTGGAATATCCCAAAGGCACTAGCGAGCTCCTACGAGCAGTACTTC. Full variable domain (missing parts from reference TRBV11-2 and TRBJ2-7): EAGVAQSPRYKIIEKRQSVAFWCNPISGHATLYWYQQILGQGPKLLIQFQNNGVVDDSQLPKDRFSAERLKGVDSTLKIQPAKLEDSAVYLCASSWNIPKALASSYEQYFGPGTRLTVT.

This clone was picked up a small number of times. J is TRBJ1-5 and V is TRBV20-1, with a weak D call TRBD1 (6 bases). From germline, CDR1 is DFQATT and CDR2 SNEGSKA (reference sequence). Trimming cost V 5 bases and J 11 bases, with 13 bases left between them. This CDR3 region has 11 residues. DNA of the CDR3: TGCAGTGCTCTCGGGGACACGGCCCAGCATTTT. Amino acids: CSALGDTAQHF.